This TCR beta chain was sequenced for a study of human T cells and chemical hapten exposure. Looking at the study overall: Reading of the patch tests, which applied 0.01% DPC to the upper back, occurred at 6 days. Study-level findings and limits: There were significantly more large CDR3 similarity clusters among expanded TCRs than among controls. Given that the donors had alopecia, their immune response may differ from that seen in healthy people. Sensitization with DPC brought no change to TCRs above 1 in 1000 in frequency.

The time point is: patch test 1, 2 weeks after DPC sensitization. Documented treatment: therapeutic diphenylcyclopropenone sensitization with weekly scalp DPC. One entry per CDR3 protein, called by TCRdb with MiXCR from the RACE reads. The table includes 370,000 or so distinct CDR3 sequences, 4.8% detected once. CDR1 is SNHLY, CDR2 FYNNEI, per germline. The V segment lost 6 bases and the J segment 8 bases; nucleotides outside the gene matches: 5. This CDR3 spans 14 amino acids. This clonotype showed up just a few times. Its antigen remains unknown. The rearrangement uses TRBV2 and TRBJ2-2; 11 bases align to TRBD1. The source material was whole blood, sampled in connection with sensitization to the hapten diphenylcyclopropenone (DPC). This receptor was obtained from a woman aged 45-65 years with alopecia areata. Some clones in this sample may be carry-over from other donors' samples. In nucleotides, the CDR3 is TGTGCCAGCAGCCCGGGACAGGGGGATGGGGAGCTGTTTTTT. Residues: CASSPGQGDGELFF.